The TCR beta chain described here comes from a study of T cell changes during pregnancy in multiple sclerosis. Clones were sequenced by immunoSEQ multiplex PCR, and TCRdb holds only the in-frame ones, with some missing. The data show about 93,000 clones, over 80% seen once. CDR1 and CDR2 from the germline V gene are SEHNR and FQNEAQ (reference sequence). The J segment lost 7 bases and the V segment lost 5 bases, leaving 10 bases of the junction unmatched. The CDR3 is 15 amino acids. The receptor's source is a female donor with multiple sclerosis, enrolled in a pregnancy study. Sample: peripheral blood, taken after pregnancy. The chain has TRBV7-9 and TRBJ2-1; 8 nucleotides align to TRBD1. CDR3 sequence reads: CASSPQGAFWNEQFF. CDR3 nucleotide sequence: TGTGCCAGCAGCCCCCAGGGGGCGTTTTGGAATGAGCAGTTCTTC.